This record concerns one T cell receptor beta chain sequence. The junction differs from germline at one of its ends, possibly a read error. PCR involved 60 Vbeta and 13 Jbeta primers. Assay used: immunoSEQ multiplex PCR; TCRdb lists only in-frame clones, some missing. The table records some 120,000 clones, 74% of them present only once. Germline CDR1 reads SGHTA; CDR2 reads FQGNSA. This CDR3 is 15 amino acids long. The data stem from a study of cytomegalovirus exposure and HLA in healthy donors. Study information: T cells numbering approximately 170 million yielded some 120 million unique TCR beta sequences in an earlier analysis. Most donors, 81% of over 300 genotyped, fell in the Caucasian-associated ancestry cluster.

The chain is built from TRBV7-2 and TRBJ2-3, with 9 bases aligning to TRBD2. The specimen was PBMCs. The sequence came from a woman in her 50s in good health and CMV-seropositive. For the CDR3, the DNA is TGTGCCAGCAGCCTAGCGGGACATAGCACAGATACGCAGTATTTT. Translating gives CASSLAGHSTDTQYF.